This is a list of T cell receptor beta chains from one sample in a study of T cells after yellow fever vaccination. From the 5' RACE reads, TCRdb called clonotypes with MiXCR, one entry per CDR3 protein. The table lists a few hundred thousand distinct CDR3 sequences, 17% of them singletons. The sequences come from PBMCs, collected roughly 5 days after the first yellow fever vaccination. Every receptor here comes from a man aged 18 to 30 who received the YFV17D yellow fever vaccine. CDR3s include the opening cysteine and the closing phenylalanine or tryptophan. A D gene is named only where the DNA matches it firmly. Clone size is shown for a subset of rows, as once, few, many or a class of expanded clone.

TRBV5-1	TRBJ2-1	NA	18	NA	CASSLLVEGLAPNNEQFF	TGCGCCAGCAGCTTGTTGGTCGAGGGACTGGCCCCTAACAATGAGCAGTTCTTC
TRBV6-1	TRBJ1-2	NA	16	NA	CACSVGPPTGPHGYTF	TGTGCCTGCAGTGTGGGGCCCCCGACAGGCCCTCATGGCTACACCTTC
TRBV7-6	TRBJ1-6	few	15	TRBD1	CASSKGQGVHSPLHF	TGTGCCAGCAGCAAGGGACAGGGGGTGCATTCACCCCTCCACTTT
TRBV5-1	TRBJ2-1	NA	14	TRBD1	CASSWGQGSNEQFF	TGCGCCAGCAGCTGGGGACAGGGGTCGAATGAGCAGTTCTTC
TRBV10-3	TRBJ2-3	many	15	TRBD1	CAIRGDRGRTDTQYF	TGTGCCATCAGGGGAGACAGGGGGCGCACAGATACGCAGTATTTT
TRBV3-1	TRBJ1-1	NA	14	TRBD1	CASSQQGAISEAFF	TGTGCCAGCAGCCAGCAGGGGGCGATTTCTGAAGCTTTCTTT
TRBV7-2	TRBJ2-2	NA	14	NA	CASSFDYNTGELFF	TGTGCCAGCAGCTTCGACTACAACACCGGGGAGCTGTTTTTT
TRBV9	TRBJ1-1	NA	14	NA	CASTSGQAITEAFF	TGTGCCAGCACCTCCGGGCAGGCGATCACTGAAGCTTTCTTT
TRBV5-1	TRBJ1-2	NA	16	TRBD1	CASSLGGQAVTYGYTF	TGCGCCAGCAGCTTGGGGGGACAGGCGGTTACCTATGGCTACACCTTC
TRBV6-5	TRBJ1-2	few	14	TRBD1	CASSYDRADTGYTF	TGTGCCAGCAGTTACGACAGGGCTGATACTGGCTACACCTTC
TRBV5-1	TRBJ1-1	many	13	NA	CASSWWGGAEAFF	TGCGCCAGCAGCTGGTGGGGAGGGGCTGAAGCTTTCTTT